This TCR beta chain derives from a study of T cell responses to AZD1222 COVID-19 vaccine. Using immunoSEQ multiplex PCR, the repertoire was profiled, and TCRdb retains in-frame clones only, with some absent. This repertoire shows about 140,000 clones, about 92% found once; its top ten account for less than 2.5%. Germline V gene lookup returns CDR1 MGHRA and CDR2 YSYEKL. The V and J ends lost 4 bases and 0 bases respectively, with 19 bases between them. The CDR3 runs to 17 residues. The chain employs TRBV4-1 and TRBJ2-7; TRBD1 or TRBD2 may be the D gene (5 bases each). The TCR was taken from an adult in good health. Sequenced here: peripheral blood, sampled on day 0 of AZD1222 vaccination. CDR3 DNA: TGCGCCAGCAGCCCACCCCCAGGGACCGCTAGCTCCTACGAGCAGTACTTC. Amino acids: CASSPPPGTASSYEQYF.